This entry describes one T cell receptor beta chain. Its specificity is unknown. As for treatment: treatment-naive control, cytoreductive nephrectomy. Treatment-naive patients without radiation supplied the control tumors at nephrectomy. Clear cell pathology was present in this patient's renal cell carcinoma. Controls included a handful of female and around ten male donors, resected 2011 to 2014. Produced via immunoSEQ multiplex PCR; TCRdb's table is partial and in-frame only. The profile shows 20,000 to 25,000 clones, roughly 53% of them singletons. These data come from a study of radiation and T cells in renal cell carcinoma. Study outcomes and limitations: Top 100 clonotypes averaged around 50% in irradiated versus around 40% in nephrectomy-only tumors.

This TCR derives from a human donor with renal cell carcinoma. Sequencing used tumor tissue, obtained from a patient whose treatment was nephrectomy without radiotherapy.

This CDR3 is CASSPSRRMSYEQYF. The CDR3 DNA follows: TGTGCCAGCAGTCCCTCACGTAGGATGTCCTACGAGCAGTACTTC. This chain joins TRBV27 and TRBJ2-7; D ambiguous. Germline CDR1 is MNHEY and CDR2 is SMNVEV (reference sequence). This CDR3 spans 15 amino acids. V dropped 5 bases and J dropped 1 base, with 15 bases sitting between them.